This TCR beta chain came from a study of shared clonotypes between healthy human individuals. Overall study results and limits: Shared clonotypes: about 5% naive CD4, about 3.5% naive CD8, 2% to 2.5% memory CD4, under 0.45% memory CD8. Larger richness was generally estimated for naive than memory subsets. Clonotype sharing among the donors was expected to vary with sequencing depth.

Generated by immunoSEQ multiplex PCR, the TCRdb table keeps only in-frame clones and is missing some. The sample includes about 2 million clones, less than 95% seen only once; the top ten take 0.85% to 1.3%. The naive CD8 subset, CD45RO-negative cells positively selected for CCR7, excluded terminally differentiated effector memory CD45RA+ cells. The CDR3 consists of 11 residues. Trimming stripped 3 bases from V and 7 bases from J, with 10 bases between. Germline values: CDR1 GTSNPN, CDR2 SVGIG (reference sequence). Comments on this clone: The antigen is unknown.

The source material was naive CD8+ T cells sorted from blood. The sequence came from a man aged 18 to 35 in good health. The J gene is TRBJ2-7, the V gene TRBV30, with D unresolved. CDR3 sequence (DNA): TGTGCCTGGAGCTTCCAAGGGGAGCAGTACTTC. Protein sequence: CAWSFQGEQYF.